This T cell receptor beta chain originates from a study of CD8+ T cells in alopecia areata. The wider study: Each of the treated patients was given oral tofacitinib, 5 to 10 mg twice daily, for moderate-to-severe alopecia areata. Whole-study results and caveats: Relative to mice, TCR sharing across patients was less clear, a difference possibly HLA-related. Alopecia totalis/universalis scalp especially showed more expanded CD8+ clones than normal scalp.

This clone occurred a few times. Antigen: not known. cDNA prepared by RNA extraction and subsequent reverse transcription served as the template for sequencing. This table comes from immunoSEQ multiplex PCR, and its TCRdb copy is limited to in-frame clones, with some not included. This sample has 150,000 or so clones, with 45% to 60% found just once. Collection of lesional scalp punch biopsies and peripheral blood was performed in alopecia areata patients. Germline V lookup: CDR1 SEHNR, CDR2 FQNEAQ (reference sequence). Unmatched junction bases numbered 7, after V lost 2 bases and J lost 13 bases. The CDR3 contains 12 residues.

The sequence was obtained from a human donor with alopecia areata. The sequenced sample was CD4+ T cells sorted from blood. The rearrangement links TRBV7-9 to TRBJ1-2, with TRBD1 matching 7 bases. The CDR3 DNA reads TGTGCCAGCAGCTTAACCGGACAGGTTTTCACCTTC. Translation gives CASSLTGQVFTF.